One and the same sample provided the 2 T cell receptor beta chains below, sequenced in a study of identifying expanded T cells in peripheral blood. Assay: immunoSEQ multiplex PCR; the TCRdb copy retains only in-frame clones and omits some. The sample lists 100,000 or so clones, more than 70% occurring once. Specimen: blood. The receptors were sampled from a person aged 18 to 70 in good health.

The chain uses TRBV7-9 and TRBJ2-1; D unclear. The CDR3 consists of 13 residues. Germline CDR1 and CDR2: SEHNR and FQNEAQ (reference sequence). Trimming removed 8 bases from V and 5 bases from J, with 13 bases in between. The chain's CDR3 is CASARSGNNEQFF. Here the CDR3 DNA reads TGTGCCAGCGCTCGGTCAGGAAACAATGAGCAGTTCTTC.

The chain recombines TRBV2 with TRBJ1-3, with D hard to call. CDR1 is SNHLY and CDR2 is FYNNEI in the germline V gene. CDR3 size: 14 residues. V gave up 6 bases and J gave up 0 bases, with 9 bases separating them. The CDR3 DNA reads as TGTGCCAGCAGGGAGACGGTCTCTGGAAACACCATATATTTT. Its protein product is CASRETVSGNTIYF.